This T cell receptor beta chain was sequenced in a study of blood T cells in healthy people across ages. Overall study findings and caveats: Diversity of TCR beta correlated strongly with naive T cell percentage.

Staff drew 8 to 10 milliliters of peripheral blood from each donor. The second PCR ran about 6 to 12 cycles with a sample-barcoded 5' primer and J-beta primers. TCRdb ran MiXCR on the 5' RACE reads and lists one entry per CDR3 protein. The table has 1 million or so distinct CDR3 sequences, 45% seen once. Worth noting for this clonotype: The antigen is not known.

The V gene end was trimmed by 5 bases and the J gene end by 8 bases; junction bases not matched to a gene: 7. The CDR3 sequence is 16 residues long. The V gene's germline CDR1 is LGHDT and CDR2 YNNKEL (reference sequence). Sample: blood. The chain is built from TRBV3-1 and TRBJ2-1; the match to TRBD2 covers 15 bases. The sequence derives from a woman aged 55 to 70 in good health. CDR3 DNA sequence: TGTGCCAGCAGCGGCGGGACTAGCGGGAGGAGGTATGAGCAGTTCTTC. Translated, it gives CASSGGTSGRRYEQFF.